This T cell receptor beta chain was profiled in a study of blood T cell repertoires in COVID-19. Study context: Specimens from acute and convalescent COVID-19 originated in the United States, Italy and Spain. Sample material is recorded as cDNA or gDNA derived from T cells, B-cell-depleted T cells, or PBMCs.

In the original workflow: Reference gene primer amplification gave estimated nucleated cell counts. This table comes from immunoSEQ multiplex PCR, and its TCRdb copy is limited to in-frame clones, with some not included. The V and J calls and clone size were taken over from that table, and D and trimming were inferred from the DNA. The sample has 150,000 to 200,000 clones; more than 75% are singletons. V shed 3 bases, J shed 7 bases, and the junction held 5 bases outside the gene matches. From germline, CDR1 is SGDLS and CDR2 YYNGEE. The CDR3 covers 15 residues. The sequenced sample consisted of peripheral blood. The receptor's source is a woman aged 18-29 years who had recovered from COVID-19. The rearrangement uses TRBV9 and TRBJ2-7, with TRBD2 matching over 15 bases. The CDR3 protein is CASSGGTSGGWEQYF. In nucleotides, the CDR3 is TGTGCCAGCAGCGGCGGGACTAGCGGGGGGTGGGAGCAGTACTTC.